This T cell receptor (beta chain) was recorded in a study of control samples from healthy donors and cancer patients. Assay used: immunoSEQ multiplex PCR; TCRdb lists only in-frame clones, some missing. This repertoire shows tens of thousands of clones, 90% to 95% found once; its top ten account for approximately 1.5%. This clone was detected only a few times. CDR1 and CDR2 (germline): LGHNA, YNFKEQ. The CDR3 loop spans 19 amino acids. V was trimmed by 3 bases and J by 0 bases, leaving 18 bases between them. This TCR was sampled from a woman aged 25 to 39 in good health. The V gene is TRBV4-2, the J gene TRBJ1-6; no definite D call. The sample comprised blood. CDR3 in amino acids: CASSHAGPGKGSYNSPLHF. Written as DNA, the CDR3 is TGTGCCAGCAGCCATGCCGGGCCCGGGAAGGGCTCCTATAATTCACCCCTCCACTTT.